Shown below are 22 T cell receptor beta chains from a single sample sequenced in a study of OX40 agonist ivuxolimab in advanced cancers. Receptors were amplified or captured by the immunoSEQ multiplex PCR assay. TCRdb took this table from immuneACCESS and kept in-frame rearrangements with V and J called. Such tables lack part of the clones; where checked against another copy, unresolved V genes explain under half of the gap, and the rest is unexplained. The sample yields some 69,000 clones; 89% were counted once. The ten largest account for around 3.6% of the sample. Sample: CD4+ or CD8+ T cells sorted from blood, taken in a trial of the OX40 agonist ivuxolimab. These TCRs come from an adult with an advanced solid tumor such as melanoma, head and neck, liver or kidney cancer.

V usage is TRBV5-4 and J usage is TRBJ2-3, with 14 bases fitting TRBD2. V was clipped by 4 bases and J by 3 bases; unmatched bases: 4. CDR3 length: 16 amino acids. The germline CDR1 and CDR2 sequences are SGHNT and YYREEE (reference sequence). CDR3 sequence: CASSPGTSGRTDTQYF. In DNA, the CDR3 is TGTGCCAGCAGCCCCGGGACTAGCGGGAGAACAGATACGCAGTATTTT.

This clone has more than one count but fewer than ten. The chain recombines TRBV4-3 with TRBJ1-6, with D possibly TRBD1 on 5 matching bases. CDR1 LGHNA and CDR2 YSLEER come from the germline V gene. The CDR3 loop spans 16 amino acids. V gave up 0 bases and J gave up 6 bases, with 12 bases separating them. CDR3 in amino acids: CASSQEPQGPNSPLHF. The CDR3 nucleotides are TGCGCCAGCAGCCAAGAGCCGCAGGGCCCTAATTCACCCCTCCACTTT.

The rearrangement joins TRBV5-1 to TRBJ1-4, with D possibly being TRBD1 (6 bases). This CDR3 spans 13 amino acids. The V gene lost 4 bases and the J gene lost 4 bases, with 8 bases spanning the gap. Germline V lookup: CDR1 SGHRS, CDR2 YFSETQ. The CDR3 region has the DNA TGCGCCAGCAGCGGACAGAGTAATGAAAAACTGTTTTTT. It encodes CASSGQSNEKLFF.

V usage is TRBV6-1 and J usage is TRBJ2-2, with 7 bases identical to TRBD1. The CDR3 is 15 residues long. Per the germline V gene, CDR1 is MNHNS and CDR2 is SASEGT. V was pared by 8 bases and J by 1 base, with 7 bases of the junction left unmatched. The CDR3 bases are TGTGCCAGCCTACAGGGGATAGGGAACACCGGGGAGCTGTTTTTT. Translating it yields CASLQGIGNTGELFF.

The V and J genes are TRBV27 and TRBJ2-3, with D unresolved. Trimming cost V 6 bases and J 5 bases, with 12 bases left between them. The germline V gene has CDR1 MNHEY and CDR2 SMNVEV (reference sequence). CDR3 length: 13 residues. The CDR3 DNA reads as TGTGCCAGCAGCCTAAGGGTGAGAGATACGCAGTATTTT. As protein: CASSLRVRDTQYF.

The rearrangement uses TRBV27 and TRBJ2-7, with TRBD2 as a possible D gene (6 bases). The CDR3 has 15 amino acids. With 5 bases removed from V and 4 bases from J, the gap between germline ends came to 18 bases. Germline lookup yields CDR1 MNHEY and CDR2 SMNVEV (reference sequence). The CDR3 is CASSPFFAGRYEQYF. CDR3 coding DNA: TGTGCCAGCAGTCCCTTTTTTGCGGGGAGATACGAGCAGTACTTC.

The chain is built from TRBV11-2 and TRBJ2-5; tentatively, D is TRBD2 (5 bases). The CDR3 contains 14 residues. With 1 base removed from V and 1 base from J, the gap between germline ends came to 7 bases. CDR1 and CDR2 from the germline V gene are SGHAT and FQNNGV. The CDR3 DNA reads TGTGCCAGCAGCTTAGCGGGGAGCCAAGAGACCCAGTACTTC. Protein product: CASSLAGSQETQYF.

V usage is TRBV15 and J usage is TRBJ1-5, with D possibly matching TRBD1 (6 bases). Trimming took 1 base from V and 5 from J, leaving 15 bases between them. The CDR3 covers 16 residues. Germline values: CDR1 LNHNV, CDR2 YYDKDF (reference sequence). The CDR3 loop reads CATSRGKGVGDQPQHF. The CDR3 DNA follows: TGTGCCACCAGCAGAGGCAAGGGGGTCGGGGATCAGCCCCAGCATTTT.

The chain recombines TRBV5-1 with TRBJ2-2; 8 bases align to TRBD2. In germline, CDR1 is SGHRS, CDR2 YFSETQ. The junction had 11 bases not matched to a gene; V was cut back by 9 bases and J by 1 base. The CDR3 consists of 16 residues. The CDR3 DNA follows: TGCGCCACCAGAAGAGCGGGAGCGGGGAACACCGGGGAGCTGTTTTTT. Protein: CATRRAGAGNTGELFF.

The V call is TRBV28, the J call TRBJ2-6; D not certain. V dropped 2 bases and J dropped 4 bases, with 6 bases sitting between them. Germline values: CDR1 MDHEN, CDR2 SYDVKM. CDR3 size: 14 residues. The CDR3 reads CASSLVPGANVLTF. The CDR3 DNA reads as TGTGCCAGCAGTTTAGTCCCCGGGGCCAACGTCCTGACTTTC.

V is TRBV9 and J is TRBJ2-1, with D perhaps TRBD2 (6 bases). The V gene lost 4 bases and the J gene lost 4 bases, with 15 bases spanning the gap. Looked up from germline, CDR1 is SGDLS and CDR2 is YYNGEE. The CDR3 contains 15 residues. This CDR3 is CASSPWVAEYNEQFF. In DNA form, the CDR3 reads TGTGCCAGCAGCCCCTGGGTAGCGGAGTACAATGAGCAGTTCTTC. Variable domain in full (rest from reference TRBV9 and TRBJ2-1): DSGVTQTPKHLITATGQRVTLRCSPRSGDLSVYWYQQSLDQGLQFLIQYYNGEERAKGNILERFSAQQFPDLHSELNLSSLELGDSALYFCASSPWVAEYNEQFFGPGTRLTVL.

The chain uses TRBV18 and TRBJ2-5, with TRBD2 identical over 9 bases. V shed 3 bases, J shed 2 bases, and the junction held 4 bases outside the gene matches. Per germline, CDR1 KGHSH and CDR2 LQKENI. The CDR3 has 15 residues. The CDR3 reads CASSPPGLAQETQYF. Written as DNA, the CDR3 is TGTGCCAGCTCACCTCCGGGACTAGCACAAGAGACCCAGTACTTC.

This clone was seen a single time. The chain is built from TRBV19 and TRBJ1-5, with TRBD1 identical over 8 bases. Trimming at V came to 2 bases and at J to 5 bases, leaving 2 bases not matched to a gene. There are 14 residues in the CDR3. Germline CDR1 is LNHDA and CDR2 is SQIVND (reference sequence). The CDR3 region has the DNA TGTGCCAGTAGTATACAGGGGGCGTATCAGCCCCAGCATTTT. The encoded protein is CASSIQGAYQPQHF.

As for this clone: The DNA is omitted, as the CDR3 cannot be located on it reliably, and the CDR3 follows TCRdb's listing. The genes are TRBV21-1 and TRBJ1-4. TRBV21-1 is flagged as a pseudogene. The CDR3 length equals 16 residues, ends included. The CDR3 loop is CASSKVVGSGNEKLFF.

This CDR3 is CASQQGAGRNYGYTF. The CDR3 DNA sequence: TGTGCCAGCCAACAGGGGGCTGGAAGGAACTATGGCTACACCTTC. J is TRBJ1-2 and V is TRBV19; 9 bases align to TRBD1. The CDR3 is 15 amino acids. Trimming cost V 9 bases and J 2 bases; bases outside gene matches: 10. Germline V CDR1 and CDR2: LNHDA, SQIVND (reference sequence). Based on the CDR3 plus reference TRBV19 and TRBJ1-2, the full variable domain is DGGITQSPKYLFRKEGQNVTLSCEQNLNHDAMYWYRQDPGQGLRLIYYSQIVNDFQKGDIAEGYSVSREKKESFPLTVTSAQKNPTAFYLCASQQGAGRNYGYTFGSGTRLTVV.

The V gene is TRBV25-1, the J gene TRBJ2-7; 9 nucleotides agree with TRBD2. Germline V CDR1 and CDR2: MGHDK, SYGVNS. CDR3 size: 14 residues. V trimming: 2 bases; J trimming: 1 base; junction bases outside the gene matches: 0. The CDR3 here is CASSEAGGSYEQYF. The CDR3 coding sequence is TGTGCCAGCAGTGAAGCGGGAGGGTCCTACGAGCAGTACTTC.

This clone was counted once. The CDR3 spells CASSLVDSPLHF. The CDR3 nucleotides read TGTGCCAGCAGCTTAGTTGATTCACCCCTCCACTTT. The J gene is TRBJ1-6, the V gene TRBV7-9; no definite D call. The CDR3 is 12 residues long. Germline CDR1 reads SEHNR; CDR2 reads FQNEAQ (reference sequence). Trimming pared 1 base from V and 8 bases from J, leaving 3 bases between.

This chain uses TRBV6-5 with TRBJ2-7, with 14 bases lining up with TRBD2. Germline V gene lookup returns CDR1 MNHEY and CDR2 SVGAGI. The trim removed 6 bases at V and 6 bases at J, leaving 7 bases unmatched. The CDR3 sequence is 15 residues long. DNA for the CDR3: TGTGCCAGCAGACGACCGGGACTAGCGGGAGCCGAGCAGTACTTC. This encodes CASRRPGLAGAEQYF.

J is TRBJ2-2 and V is TRBV5-1, with D uncertain. The length of the CDR3 is 14 residues. The germline gives CDR1 SGHRS, CDR2 YFSETQ. Trimming pared 4 bases from V and 0 bases from J, leaving 7 bases between. Here the CDR3 reads CASSPRTNTGELFF. CDR3 sequence (DNA): TGCGCCAGCAGCCCGAGGACGAACACCGGGGAGCTGTTTTTT.

This rearrangement joins TRBV5-1 to TRBJ2-1; D is ambiguous. This CDR3 has 14 residues. V was pared by 5 bases and J by 0 bases, with 9 bases between. Per germline, CDR1 SGHRS and CDR2 YFSETQ. The CDR3 sequence: CASSPPTSYNEQFF. DNA of the CDR3: TGCGCCAGCAGTCCCCCTACCTCCTACAATGAGCAGTTCTTC.

The J gene is TRBJ2-5, the V gene TRBV7-3; 9 bases are a match to TRBD1. The CDR3 consists of 16 residues. The ends lost 5 bases at V and 2 bases at J; junction bases unmatched: 9. The germline V gene encodes CDR1 SGHTA and CDR2 FQGTGA. DNA for the CDR3: TGTGCCAGCAGCAAAATGGGTGGACAGGGGCAAGAGACCCAGTACTTC. Translation: CASSKMGGQGQETQYF.

V usage is TRBV28 and J usage is TRBJ1-4; no reliable D call. Germline V gene lookup returns CDR1 MDHEN and CDR2 SYDVKM. The CDR3 is 13 residues long. V was cut by 5 bases and J by 7 bases, with 11 bases left in between. CDR3 amino acids: CASSSQWGEKLFF. As DNA, the CDR3 is TGTGCCAGCAGTAGTCAGTGGGGTGAAAAACTGTTTTTT.